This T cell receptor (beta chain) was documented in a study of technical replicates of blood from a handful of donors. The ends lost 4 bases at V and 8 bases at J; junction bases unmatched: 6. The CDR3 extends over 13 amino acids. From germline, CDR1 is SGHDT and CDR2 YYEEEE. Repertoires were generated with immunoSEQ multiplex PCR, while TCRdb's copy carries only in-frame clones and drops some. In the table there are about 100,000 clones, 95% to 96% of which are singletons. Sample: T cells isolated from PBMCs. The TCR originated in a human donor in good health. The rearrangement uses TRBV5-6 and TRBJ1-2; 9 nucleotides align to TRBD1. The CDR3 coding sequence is TGTGCCAGCAGCGTGGACAGGGGAAGGGGCTACACCTTC. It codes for CASSVDRGRGYTF.